The 8 T cell receptor beta chains listed next were all sequenced from one sample in a study of regulatory T cells in long-lasting Graves disease. Researchers made TCR beta libraries by using iRepertoire HTBI primers and running Arm-PCR on CDR3 regions. Each CDR3 protein is one row after TCRdb ran MiXCR on the multiplex PCR reads. This sample yields 200,000 to 250,000 distinct CDR3 sequences, of which roughly 20% are seen a single time; about 12% belongs to the top ten. Specified time point: newly diagnosed GD, antithyroid drugs for less than 3 months. RNA from PBMCs was the source of the TCR library. Separately, the same data were catalogued under a study of T cells in Graves' hyperthyroidism and ophthalmopathy.

Sequenced material: peripheral blood mononuclear cells (PBMCs), taken at new diagnosis, from a patient treated with antithyroid drugs. The receptors were sampled from a woman in her twenties or thirties with Graves disease.

This clonotype was recorded at least ten times. The J gene is TRBJ2-7, the V gene TRBV3-1; the D is unclear. The V end lost 0 bases, the J end lost 1 base, and 7 bases lay between the germline ends. Germline lookup yields CDR1 LGHDT and CDR2 YNNKEL (reference sequence). The CDR3 runs 14 residues. The CDR3 region is CASSQDSSSYEQYF. CDR3 DNA: TGTGCCAGCAGCCAAGATTCGAGTTCCTACGAGCAGTACTTC.

This clonotype has at least ten counts. The gene calls are TRBV7-3 and TRBJ2-5, with D possibly called TRBD1 or TRBD2 (6 bases each). The length of the CDR3 is 13 residues. The germline CDR1 and CDR2 sequences are SGHTA and FQGTGA. V gave up 4 bases and J gave up 3 bases, with 9 bases separating them. The CDR3 nucleotides are TGTGCCAGCAGCTACAGGGAGGAAGAGACCCAGTACTTC. Translation gives CASSYREEETQYF.

This clonotype was observed at least ten times. V gene TRBV28 combines with J gene TRBJ1-6; D gene unclear. From germline, CDR1 is MDHEN and CDR2 SYDVKM. V lost 2 bases and J lost 10, with 12 bases in between. The length of the CDR3 is 14 residues. The CDR3 reads CASSLIGRRSPLHF. For the CDR3, the DNA is TGTGCCAGCAGTTTAATAGGCAGGCGGTCACCCCTCCACTTT.

This clonotype was seen ten or more times. The chain employs TRBV12-3 or TRBV12-4 and TRBJ2-1; 8 nucleotides agree with TRBD2. The CDR3 extends over 15 amino acids. V dropped 5 bases and J dropped 8; count of bases not matched to a gene: 11. The CDR3 region has the DNA TGTGCCAGCAGTCCGGGGGGGCGGGAGCACCATGAGCAGTTCTTC. Its translation is CASSPGGREHHEQFF.

This clonotype showed up many times. The chain links TRBV3-1 to TRBJ2-2, with 7 bases lining up with TRBD2. Unmatched junction bases numbered 11, after V lost 4 bases and J lost 3 bases. CDR1 and CDR2 from the germline V gene are LGHDT and YNNKEL (reference sequence). The CDR3 extends over 17 amino acids. CDR3 in DNA: TGTGCCAGCAGCCTCCGGGGAGGGAGGGGATACACCGGGGAGCTGTTTTTT. Protein: CASSLRGGRGYTGELFF.

The chain has TRBV11-3 and TRBJ2-2; weak D call: TRBD1 (6 bases). The germline V gene encodes CDR1 SGHNT and CDR2 YENEEA. With 5 bases removed from V and 5 bases from J, the gap between germline ends came to 9 bases. The CDR3 spans 13 residues. Written as DNA, the CDR3 is TGTGCCAGCAGCACTGGGACAACCGGGGAGCTGTTTTTT. This translates into CASSTGTTGELFF. Full variable domain (missing parts from reference TRBV11-3 and TRBJ2-2): EAGVVQSPRYKIIEKKQPVAFWCNPISGHNTLYWYLQNLGQGPELLIRYENEEAVDDSQLPKDRFSAERLKGVDSTLKIQPAELGDSAVYLCASSTGTTGELFFGEGSRLTVL.

J is TRBJ2-1 and V is TRBV19; D might be TRBD2 (6 bases). CDR1 LNHDA and CDR2 SQIVND come from the germline V gene (reference sequence). Trimming left V 11 bases short and J 4 bases short, with 9 bases between. CDR3 size: 11 residues. CDR3 sequence (DNA): TGTGCCTCGCGGGGTTACAATGAGCAGTTCTTC. Its protein product is CASRGYNEQFF.

This clonotype has just one count. Being one base from a much bigger clone, this may be a read error. This rearrangement joins TRBV18 to TRBJ1-4; the match to TRBD1 covers 10 bases. Germline loops: CDR1 KGHSH, CDR2 LQKENI. Trimming removed 8 bases from V and 8 bases from J; junction bases left unmatched: 8. This CDR3 comprises 14 residues. This chain's CDR3 is CASPPGQGGEKLFF. The CDR3 DNA follows: TGTGCCAGCCCTCCTGGACAGGGGGGCGAAAAACTGTTTTTT.